The present T cell receptor (beta chain) was sequenced within a study of blood T cell repertoires in COVID-19. Turning to the study itself: In each case, the material was cDNA or gDNA derived from T cells, B-cell-depleted T cells, or PBMCs.

Clones were sequenced by immunoSEQ multiplex PCR, and TCRdb holds only the in-frame ones, with some missing. The sample carries roughly 290,000 clones, approximately 83% recorded once. The length of the CDR3 is 14 residues. Germline-derived CDR1 and CDR2 are LGHDT and YNNKEL (reference sequence). V dropped 6 bases and J dropped 0 bases, with 11 bases sitting between them. The sequenced material came from peripheral blood. The TCR was taken from a woman aged 25-40 years who had recovered from COVID-19. The chain has TRBV3-1 (or the pseudogene TRBV3-2) and TRBJ1-1; maybe TRBD1 (6 bases). The CDR3 loop is CASRDQGLNTEAFF. CDR3 DNA: TGTGCCAGCAGGGACCAGGGGTTGAACACTGAAGCTTTCTTT.